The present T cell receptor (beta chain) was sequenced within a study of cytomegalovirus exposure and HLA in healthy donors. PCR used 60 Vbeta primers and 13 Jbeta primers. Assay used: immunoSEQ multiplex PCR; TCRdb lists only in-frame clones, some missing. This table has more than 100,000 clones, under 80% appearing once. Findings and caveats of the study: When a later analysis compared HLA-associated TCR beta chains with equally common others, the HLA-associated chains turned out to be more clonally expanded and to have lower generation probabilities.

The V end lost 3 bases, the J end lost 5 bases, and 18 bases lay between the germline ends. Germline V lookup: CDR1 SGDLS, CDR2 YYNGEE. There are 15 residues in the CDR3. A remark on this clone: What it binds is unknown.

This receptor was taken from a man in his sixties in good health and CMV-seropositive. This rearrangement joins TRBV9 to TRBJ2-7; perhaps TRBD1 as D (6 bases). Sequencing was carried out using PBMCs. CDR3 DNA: TGTGCCAGCAGCGAAGAGACAGGAGACGTCAACGAGCAGTACTTC. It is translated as CASSEETGDVNEQYF.